This T cell receptor beta chain was identified in a study of response to subunit inactivated influenza vaccine. About this clonotype: Its antigen is not identified.

TCRdb passed the RT-PCR reads through MiXCR, listing each CDR3 protein once. Here the sample spans approximately 310,000 distinct CDR3 sequences, 20% to 25% being singletons. The study, taken as a whole, reports: T cells newly recruited by each seasonal influenza vaccination are few, the authors suggested.

Trimming removed 3 bases from V and 5 bases from J; junction bases left unmatched: 7. The CDR3 sequence is 14 residues long. In germline, CDR1 is SEHNR, CDR2 FQNEAQ (reference sequence). The sequence was collected from a man in his fifties or sixties who received an inactivated influenza vaccine. The sequencing here drew on PBMCs from blood, taken about 20 months after vaccination. The gene calls are TRBV7-9 and TRBJ2-7; 7 bases are shared with TRBD2. The CDR3 DNA reads TGTGCCAGCAGCTTTATAGGACTAGGGAACGAGCAGTACTTC. Protein: CASSFIGLGNEQYF.